The clone carrying this TCR beta chain has a count of ten or more. Its target is not known. Amplified TCR beta CDR3 regions derived from RNA transcripts. Using the HTBI primer set, a first-round RT-PCR was run on the TCR CDR3. TCRdb called the multiplex PCR reads again in MiXCR, with one record for every CDR3 protein. The sample has about 600,000 distinct CDR3 sequences, about a sixth seen once. The sample is drawn from a study of T cells in Graves' hyperthyroidism and ophthalmopathy. Study-wide results and caveats: Most clonotypes that expanded in the thyroid above 0.001 also showed up in blood.

Per germline, CDR1 SNHLY and CDR2 FYNNEI. There are 14 residues in the CDR3. The V and J ends lost 7 bases and 2 bases respectively, with 12 bases between them. The genes are TRBV2 and TRBJ1-3; D is undetermined. Sequencing was done on a sample of blood. This sequence originates from a woman in her thirties or forties with Graves' ophthalmopathy. CDR3: CASISSGTGNTIYF. Here the CDR3 DNA reads TGTGCCAGCATCTCCTCGGGGACTGGAAACACCATATATTTT. Full variable domain (remainder filled in from reference TRBV2 and TRBJ1-3): EPEVTQTPSHQVTQMGQEVILRCVPISNHLYFYWYRQILGQKVEFLVSFYNNEISEKSEIFDDQFSVERPDGSNFTLKIRSTKLEDSAMYFCASISSGTGNTIYFGEGSWLTVV.